These 3 T cell receptor beta chains were all obtained from the same sample, sequenced in a study of T cell repertoires in cytomegalovirus infection. TCRdb redid the calling of the reads with MiXCR, one entry per CDR3 protein. Of roughly 500,000 distinct CDR3 sequences detected, about 44% appear once; the ten largest clones hold roughly two fifths. Their target antigens are unknown. Sequenced material: cultured PBMCs, taken from culture after CMV antigen stimulation. These TCRs come from a human donor in good health (CMV status not recorded). Some clones in this sample may be carry-over from other donors' samples.

This clonotype came up a few times. The V and J genes are TRBV6-5 and TRBJ1-6; TRBD1 agrees at 7 bases. The trim removed 5 bases at V and 9 bases at J, leaving 4 bases unmatched. CDR3 size: 13 residues. The germline V gene encodes CDR1 MNHEY and CDR2 SVGAGI. DNA for the CDR3: TGTGCCAGCAGTAGAGGGGGCGTTTCACCCCTCCACTTT. It specifies CASSRGGVSPLHF.

A single count supports this clonotype. The V and J genes are TRBV29-1 and TRBJ2-1, with D maybe TRBD1 (8 bases). The CDR3 runs 15 residues. Germline CDR1 is SQVTM and CDR2 is ANQGSEA. The V gene lost 8 bases and the J gene lost 3 bases, with 20 bases spanning the gap. The CDR3 region has the DNA TGCAGCACCTCTCAGGGGGCGGGGGACTACAATGAGCAGTTCTTC. Translating gives CSTSQGAGDYNEQFF.

The CDR3 sequence is CASSTLAGLGTGELFF. The CDR3 nucleotides read TGTGCCAGTAGTACGTTAGCGGGATTAGGCACCGGGGAGCTGTTTTTT. The chain employs TRBV19 and TRBJ2-2, with TRBD2 matching over 8 bases. V dropped 4 bases and J dropped 4; count of bases not matched to a gene: 8. CDR1 is LNHDA and CDR2 is SQIVND in the germline V gene (reference sequence). There are 16 residues in the CDR3.